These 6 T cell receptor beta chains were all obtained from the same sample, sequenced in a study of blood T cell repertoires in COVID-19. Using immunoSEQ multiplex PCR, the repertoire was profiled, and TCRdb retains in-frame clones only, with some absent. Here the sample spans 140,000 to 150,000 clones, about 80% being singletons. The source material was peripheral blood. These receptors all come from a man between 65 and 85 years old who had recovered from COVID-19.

CDR3 protein: CASSAVGLAETDTQYF. Here the CDR3 DNA reads TGTGCCAGCAGTGCTGTTGGTCTAGCGGAGACAGATACGCAGTATTTT. The chain has TRBV2 and TRBJ2-3, with 7 bases identical to TRBD2. The CDR3 has 16 amino acids. The germline CDR1 and CDR2 sequences are SNHLY and FYNNEI. The V and J ends lost 4 bases and 3 bases, in that order; junction bases with no gene match: 10.

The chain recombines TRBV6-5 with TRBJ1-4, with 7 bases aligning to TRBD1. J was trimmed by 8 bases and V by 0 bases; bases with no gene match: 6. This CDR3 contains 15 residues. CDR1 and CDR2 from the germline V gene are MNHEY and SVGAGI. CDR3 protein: CASSYSKQGQEKLFF. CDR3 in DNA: TGTGCCAGCAGTTACTCGAAACAGGGGCAGGAAAAACTGTTTTTT.

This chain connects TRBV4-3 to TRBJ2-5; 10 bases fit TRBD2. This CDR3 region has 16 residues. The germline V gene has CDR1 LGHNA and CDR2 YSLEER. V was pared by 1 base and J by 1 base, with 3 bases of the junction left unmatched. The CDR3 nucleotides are TGCGCCAGCAGCCAAGTACTAGCGGGGACCCAAGAGACCCAGTACTTC. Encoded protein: CASSQVLAGTQETQYF.

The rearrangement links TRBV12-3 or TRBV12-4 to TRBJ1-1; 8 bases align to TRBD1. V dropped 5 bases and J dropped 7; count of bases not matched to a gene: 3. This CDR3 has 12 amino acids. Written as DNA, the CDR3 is TGTGCCAGCAGTGCGGACAGGGTTGAAGCTTTCTTT. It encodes CASSADRVEAFF.

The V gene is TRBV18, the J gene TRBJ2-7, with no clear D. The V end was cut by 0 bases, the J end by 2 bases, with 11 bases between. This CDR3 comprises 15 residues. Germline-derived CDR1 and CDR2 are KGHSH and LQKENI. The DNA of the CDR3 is TGTGCCAGCTCACCACCGAACCGCCGGGCCTACGAGCAGTACTTC. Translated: CASSPPNRRAYEQYF.

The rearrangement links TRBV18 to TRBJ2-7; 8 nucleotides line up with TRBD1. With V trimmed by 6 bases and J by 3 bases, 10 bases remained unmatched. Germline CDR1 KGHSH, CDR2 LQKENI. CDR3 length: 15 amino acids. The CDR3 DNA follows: TGTGCCAGCTCCCTCGACCTAGGACAGGGCTACGAGCAGTACTTC. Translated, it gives CASSLDLGQGYEQYF.